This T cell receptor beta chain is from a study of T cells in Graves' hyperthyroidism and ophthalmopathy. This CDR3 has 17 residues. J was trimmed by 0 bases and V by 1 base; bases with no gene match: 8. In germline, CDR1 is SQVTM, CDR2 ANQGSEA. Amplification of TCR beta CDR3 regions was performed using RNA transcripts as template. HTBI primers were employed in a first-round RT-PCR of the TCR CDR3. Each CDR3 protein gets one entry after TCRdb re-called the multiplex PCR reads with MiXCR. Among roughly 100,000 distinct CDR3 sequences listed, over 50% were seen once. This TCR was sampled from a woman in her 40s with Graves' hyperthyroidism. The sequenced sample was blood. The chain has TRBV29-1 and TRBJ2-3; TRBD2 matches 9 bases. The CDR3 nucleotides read TGCAGCGTTGAAGGGCTATCTAGCGGGACCAGCACAGATACGCAGTATTTT. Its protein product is CSVEGLSSGTSTDTQYF.